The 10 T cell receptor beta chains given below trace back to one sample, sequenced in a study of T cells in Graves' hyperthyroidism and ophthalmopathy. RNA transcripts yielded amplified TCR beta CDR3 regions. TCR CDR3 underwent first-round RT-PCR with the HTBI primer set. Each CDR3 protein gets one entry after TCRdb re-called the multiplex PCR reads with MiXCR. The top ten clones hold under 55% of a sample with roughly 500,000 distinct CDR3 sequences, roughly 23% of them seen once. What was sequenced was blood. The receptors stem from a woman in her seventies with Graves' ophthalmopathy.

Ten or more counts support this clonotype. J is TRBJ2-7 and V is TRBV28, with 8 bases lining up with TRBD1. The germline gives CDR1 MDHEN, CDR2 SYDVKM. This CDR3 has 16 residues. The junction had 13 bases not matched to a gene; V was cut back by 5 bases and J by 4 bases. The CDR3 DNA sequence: TGTGCCAGCAGTACCTTTGCGGGACAGGACTCGTACGAGCAGTACTTC. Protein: CASSTFAGQDSYEQYF.

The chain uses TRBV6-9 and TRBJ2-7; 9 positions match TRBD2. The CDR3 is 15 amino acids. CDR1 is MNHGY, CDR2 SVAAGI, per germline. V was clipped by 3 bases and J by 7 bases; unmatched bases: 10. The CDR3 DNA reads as TGTGCCAGCAGTTACCAAGCAGGGCTAGCGGGAGAGCAGTACTTC. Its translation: CASSYQAGLAGEQYF.

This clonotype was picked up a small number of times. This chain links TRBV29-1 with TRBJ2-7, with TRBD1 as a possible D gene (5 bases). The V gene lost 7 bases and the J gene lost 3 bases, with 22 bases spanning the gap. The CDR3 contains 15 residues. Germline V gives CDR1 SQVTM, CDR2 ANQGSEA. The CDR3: CSAAYSNQRGYEQYF. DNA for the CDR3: TGCAGCGCAGCGTACTCGAACCAAAGGGGCTACGAGCAGTACTTC.

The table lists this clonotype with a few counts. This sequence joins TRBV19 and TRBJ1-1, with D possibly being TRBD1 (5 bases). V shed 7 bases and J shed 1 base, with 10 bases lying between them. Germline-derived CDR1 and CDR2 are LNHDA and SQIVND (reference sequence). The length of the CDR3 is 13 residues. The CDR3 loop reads CASTGTANTEAFF. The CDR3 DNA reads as TGTGCCAGTACCGGGACGGCGAACACTGAAGCTTTCTTT.

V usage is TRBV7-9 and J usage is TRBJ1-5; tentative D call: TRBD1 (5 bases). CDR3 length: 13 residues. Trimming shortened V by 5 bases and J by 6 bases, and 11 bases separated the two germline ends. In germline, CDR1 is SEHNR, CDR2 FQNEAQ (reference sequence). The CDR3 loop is CASSEGGTQPQHF. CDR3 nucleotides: TGTGCCAGCAGCGAAGGAGGGACTCAGCCCCAGCATTTT.

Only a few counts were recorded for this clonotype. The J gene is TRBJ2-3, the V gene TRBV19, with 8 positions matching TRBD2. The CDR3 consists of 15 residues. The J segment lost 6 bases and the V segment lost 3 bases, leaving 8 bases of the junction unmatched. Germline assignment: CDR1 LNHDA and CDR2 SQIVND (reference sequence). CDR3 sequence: CASSITSGPSDTQYF. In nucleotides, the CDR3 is TGTGCCAGTAGTATCACTAGCGGACCCTCGGATACGCAGTATTTT. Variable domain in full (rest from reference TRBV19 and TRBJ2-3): DGGITQSPKYLFRKEGQNVTLSCEQNLNHDAMYWYRQDPGQGLRLIYYSQIVNDFQKGDIAEGYSVSREKKESFPLTVTSAQKNPTAFYLCASSITSGPSDTQYFGPGTRLTVL.

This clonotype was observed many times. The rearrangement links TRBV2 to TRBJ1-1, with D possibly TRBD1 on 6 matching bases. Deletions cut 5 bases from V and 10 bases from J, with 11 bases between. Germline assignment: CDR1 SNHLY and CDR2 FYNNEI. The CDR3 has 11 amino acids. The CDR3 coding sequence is TGTGCCAGCAGTCCAGGGGACCCAGCTTTCTTT. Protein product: CASSPGDPAFF.

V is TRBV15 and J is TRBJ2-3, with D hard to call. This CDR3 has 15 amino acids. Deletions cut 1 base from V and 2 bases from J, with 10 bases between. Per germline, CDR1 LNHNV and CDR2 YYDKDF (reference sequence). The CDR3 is CATSRGGSNTDTQYF. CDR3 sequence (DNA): TGTGCCACCAGCAGAGGAGGCAGTAACACAGATACGCAGTATTTT.

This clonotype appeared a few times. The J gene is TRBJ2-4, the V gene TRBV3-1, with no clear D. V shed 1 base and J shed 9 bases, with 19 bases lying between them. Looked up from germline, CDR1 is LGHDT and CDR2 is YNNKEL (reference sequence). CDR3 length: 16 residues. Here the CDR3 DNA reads TGTGCCAGCAGCCAAGTTACCGGCAACCCCTCCGGCATTCAGTACTTC. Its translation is CASSQVTGNPSGIQYF. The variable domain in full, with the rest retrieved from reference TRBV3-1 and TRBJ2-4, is DTAVSQTPKYLVTQMGNDKSIKCEQNLGHDTMYWYKQDSKKFLKIMFSYNNKELIINETVPNRFSPKSPDKAHLNLHINSLELGDSAVYFCASSQVTGNPSGIQYFGAGTRLSVL.

CDR3 sequence (DNA): TGTGCCAGCAATGGGGCCAACGTCCTGACTTTC. Translating it yields CASNGANVLTF. The V and J genes are TRBV6-1 and TRBJ2-6; D is undetermined. The CDR3 consists of 11 residues. Germline values: CDR1 MNHNS, CDR2 SASEGT. Trimming removed 7 bases at V and 3 bases at J, with 1 base between.